The next 25 T cell receptor beta chains were all read from a single sample in a study of beta chain features in type 1 diabetes. Whole-study results and caveats: Shorter TCRB CDR3s, moderately but significantly so, were found in Type 1 diabetes patients in all four CD4+ subsets.

Their target antigens are unknown. Sequenced material consisted of expressed TCRB transcripts (all of the isolated RNA was reverse transcribed). Produced via immunoSEQ multiplex PCR; TCRdb's table is partial and in-frame only. The data hold about 340,000 clones, with 13% observed a single time. Sequenced input: naive CD4+ T cells from blood. Source of these receptors: a woman aged 18-29 years with type 1 diabetes.

The rearrangement uses TRBV7-2 and TRBJ1-2; D gene unclear. The ends were cut back, 6 bases at V and 7 bases at J, with 21 bases in the middle. Germline CDR1 and CDR2: SGHTA and FQGNSA. There are 15 residues in the CDR3. CDR3 DNA: TGTGCCAGCAGGTCAACTGCTCAGGTCGTTGGTGGCTACACCTTC. This sequence encodes CASRSTAQVVGGYTF. Full variable domain (outside the CDR3, taken from reference TRBV7-2 and TRBJ1-2): GAGVSQSPSNKVTEKGKDVELRCDPISGHTALYWYRQSLGQGLEFLIYFQGNSAPDKSGLPSDRFSAERTGGSVSTLTIQRTQQEDSAVYLCASRSTAQVVGGYTFGSGTRLTVV.

In the case of this clone: The sample contains more than one DNA sequence encoding this CDR3. V gene TRBV29-1 combines with J gene TRBJ1-5; D unclear. Germline V lookup: CDR1 SQVTM, CDR2 ANQGSEA. V lost 4 bases and J lost 0, with 10 bases in between. The CDR3 has 14 residues. CDR3 in DNA: TGCAGCGTTGGATCGGGGTATAGCAATCAGCCCCAGCATTTT. Protein: CSVGSGYSNQPQHF.

This clone turned up a few times. The V gene is TRBV28, the J gene TRBJ1-5; tentatively, D is TRBD1 (6 bases). The CDR3 spans 17 residues. The germline CDR1 and CDR2 sequences are MDHEN and SYDVKM. Trimming cost V 7 bases and J 2 bases, with 21 bases left between them. The CDR3 loop reads CASTSSGGADGNQPQHF. The CDR3 nucleotides read TGTGCCAGCACGTCCTCGGGGGGCGCCGATGGCAATCAGCCCCAGCATTTT.

This clone appeared a single time. The chain employs TRBV28 and TRBJ1-5, with TRBD1 identical over 7 bases. Germline V gene sequence: CDR1 MDHEN, CDR2 SYDVKM. The CDR3 covers 19 residues. The V segment lost 6 bases and the J segment 2 bases; nucleotides outside the gene matches: 19. The CDR3, as DNA: TGTGCCAGCAGCACCCGGGTCGGAGGGGGCGGCTATGGCAATCAGCCCCAGCATTTT. Its translation: CASSTRVGGGGYGNQPQHF.

The chain recombines TRBV28 with TRBJ2-2; tentatively, D is TRBD1 (6 bases). The length of the CDR3 is 14 residues. Germline CDR1 is MDHEN and CDR2 is SYDVKM. V was shortened by 10 bases and J by 6 bases, with 18 bases between the two germline ends. CDR3 protein: CATRTGGAAGELFF. DNA for the CDR3: TGTGCCACCAGAACTGGGGGCGCGGCCGGGGAGCTGTTTTTT.

This clone was seen a handful of times. The chain carries TRBV7-2 and TRBJ2-3; a weak D match, TRBD2 (5 bases). Trimming cost V 5 bases and J 6 bases, with 6 bases left between them. The CDR3 loop spans 11 amino acids. Germline V gene sequence: CDR1 SGHTA, CDR2 FQGNSA. CDR3 sequence (DNA): TGTGCCAGCAGCCGAGGGGATACGCAGTATTTT. It codes for CASSRGDTQYF.

The chain employs TRBV7-9 and TRBJ1-5; D is possibly TRBD1 (5 bases). CDR3 length equals 13 residues. CDR1 and CDR2 (germline): SEHNR, FQNEAQ (reference sequence). Trimming removed 6 bases at V and 6 bases at J, with 12 bases between. CDR3 protein: CASSKEGFQPQHF. As DNA, the CDR3 is TGTGCCAGCAGTAAGGAGGGGTTTCAGCCCCAGCATTTT.

The sample holds one count of this clone. The chain links TRBV11-2 to TRBJ2-4; 7 nucleotides align to TRBD2. The CDR3 consists of 17 residues. The germline V gene encodes CDR1 SGHAT and CDR2 FQNNGV. V dropped 4 bases and J dropped 6; count of bases not matched to a gene: 15. Here the CDR3 reads CASSWASGRVVGNIQYF. The CDR3 coding sequence is TGTGCCAGCAGCTGGGCTAGCGGACGTGTTGTGGGAAACATTCAGTACTTC.

For the CDR3, the DNA is TGTGCCAGCACCAAGTTCTCTCGCGGGGCCGGGGAGCTGTTTTTT. Its translation: CASTKFSRGAGELFF. The genes are TRBV6-5 and TRBJ2-2, with D tentatively TRBD2 (6 bases). Germline CDR1 reads MNHEY; CDR2 reads SVGAGI. Trimming cost V 7 bases and J 6 bases, with 18 bases left between them. CDR3 length: 15 residues.

The genes are TRBV5-4 and TRBJ2-1, with 9 positions matching TRBD2. The germline gives CDR1 SGHNT, CDR2 YYREEE (reference sequence). The CDR3 contains 16 residues. Trimming took 4 bases from V and 6 from J; bases not matched to a gene: 11. The DNA for the CDR3 is TGTGCCAGCAGCGGGTTAGCGGGAGTCGTTGGCAATGAGCAGTTCTTC. Protein product: CASSGLAGVVGNEQFF.

The chain recombines TRBV7-9 with TRBJ1-1, with 8 bases identical to TRBD1. Germline CDR1 reads SEHNR; CDR2 reads FQNEAQ (reference sequence). The CDR3 is 15 amino acids. V lost 5 bases to trimming and J lost 1 base; unmatched junction nucleotides: 6. CDR3: CASSLGQGKNTEAFF. Written as DNA, the CDR3 is TGTGCCAGCAGCCTCGGACAGGGCAAGAACACTGAAGCTTTCTTT.

This clone was observed a few times. The CDR3, as DNA: TGTGCCATTAAGAGAGGGAGCACAGATACGCAGTATTTT. It encodes CAIKRGSTDTQYF. The rearrangement uses TRBV10-3 and TRBJ2-3, with D maybe TRBD2 (5 bases). The CDR3 consists of 13 residues. V was cut by 9 bases and J by 0 bases, with 10 bases left in between. The V gene's germline CDR1 is ENHRY and CDR2 SYGVKD.

The rearrangement links TRBV7-9 to TRBJ2-3, with 9 bases that match TRBD2. With 0 bases clipped from V and 4 bases from J, the junction kept 2 bases outside the gene matches. The germline V gene has CDR1 SEHNR and CDR2 FQNEAQ (reference sequence). This CDR3 spans 15 amino acids. This CDR3 reads CASSLAIAGADTQYF. In DNA, the CDR3 is TGTGCCAGCAGCTTAGCGATAGCGGGAGCAGATACGCAGTATTTT.

The rearrangement joins TRBV30 to TRBJ2-1, with 7 bases lining up with TRBD2. Germline V gives CDR1 GTSNPN, CDR2 SVGIG (reference sequence). CDR3 size: 13 residues. Trimming at V came to 3 bases and at J to 5 bases, leaving 4 bases not matched to a gene. The CDR3 nucleotides read TGTGCCTGGAGCCGGGGGGTCCACAATGAGCAGTTCTTC. Translation gives CAWSRGVHNEQFF.

The chain carries TRBV6-6 and TRBJ1-5; D gene ambiguous. Germline V CDR1 and CDR2: MNHNY, SVGAGI (reference sequence). V lost 8 bases and J 5 bases, leaving 10 bases between the germline ends. This CDR3 region has 12 residues. DNA for the CDR3: TGTGCCAGCGGCCGGAGGGATCAGCCCCAGCATTTT. This gives the protein CASGRRDQPQHF.

This clone has more than one count but fewer than ten. The V and J genes are TRBV11-3 and TRBJ2-5, with 10 bases lining up with TRBD2. The CDR3 is 16 amino acids. V was clipped by 7 bases and J by 5 bases; unmatched bases: 13. Germline loops: CDR1 SGHNT, CDR2 YENEEA. The CDR3 spells CASTLNGLAARETQYF. Here the CDR3 DNA reads TGTGCCAGCACCTTGAACGGACTAGCGGCTCGCGAGACCCAGTACTTC.

The V gene is TRBV28, the J gene TRBJ2-4, with TRBD2 matching over 12 bases. The CDR3 contains 15 residues. Germline CDR1 reads MDHEN; CDR2 reads SYDVKM. The ends lost 5 bases at V and 15 bases at J; junction bases unmatched: 14. CDR3 sequence (DNA): TGTGCCAGCAGTGCACACCCACTAGCGGGAGGCCGCCTGTACTTC. Translated: CASSAHPLAGGRLYF. Variable domain in full (rest from reference TRBV28 and TRBJ2-4): DVKVTQSSRYLVKRTGEKVFLECVQDMDHENMFWYRQDPGLGLRLIYFSYDVKMKEKGDIPEGYSVSREKKERFSLILESASTNQTSMYLCASSAHPLAGGRLYFGAGTRLSVL.

This rearrangement joins TRBV25-1 to TRBJ2-3; D remains unclear. CDR1 is MGHDK and CDR2 is SYGVNS in the germline V gene. The CDR3 covers 11 residues. V lost 8 bases and J lost 5, with 8 bases in between. As DNA, the CDR3 is TGTGCCAGCCCTTTCTTAGATACGCAGTATTTT. This sequence encodes CASPFLDTQYF.

The genes are TRBV12-5 and TRBJ2-1; 10 bases are a match to TRBD2. Germline assignment: CDR1 LGHNT and CDR2 FRNRAP. CDR3 size: 21 residues. V dropped 0 bases and J dropped 7; count of bases not matched to a gene: 21. The CDR3 nucleotides are TGTGCTAGTGGTTTGGTACTTGGGTTCGGGAGCGGGAGGGCCAGTGGTAATGAGCAGTTCTTC. It encodes CASGLVLGFGSGRASGNEQFF. Variable domain in full (rest from reference TRBV12-5 and TRBJ2-1): DARVTQTPRHKVTEMGQEVTMRCQPILGHNTVFWYRQTMMQGLELLAYFRNRAPLDDSGMPKDRFSAEMPDATLATLKIQPSEPRDSAVYFCASGLVLGFGSGRASGNEQFFGPGTRLTVL.

This chain uses TRBV2 with TRBJ2-5; D unresolved. The CDR3 has 15 amino acids. The V end lost 0 bases, the J end lost 4 bases, and 12 bases lay between the germline ends. CDR1 and CDR2 from the germline V gene are SNHLY and FYNNEI. The CDR3 DNA reads as TGTGCCAGCAGTGAAGCAGGTTCAAGAGGAGAGACCCAGTACTTC. This translates into CASSEAGSRGETQYF.

The J gene is TRBJ2-6, the V gene TRBV27; D gene unclear. CDR3 size: 15 residues. CDR1 is MNHEY and CDR2 is SMNVEV in the germline V gene (reference sequence). V gave up 6 bases and J gave up 3 bases, with 12 bases separating them. The CDR3 DNA follows: TGTGCCAGCAGGCCAACGCCCGGTGGGGCCAACGTCCTGACTTTC. It encodes CASRPTPGGANVLTF.

This clone was seen more than once but under ten times. J is TRBJ2-3 and V is TRBV5-1, with TRBD2 identical over 13 bases. Germline V CDR1 and CDR2: SGHRS, YFSETQ. This CDR3 is built from 17 residues. V was pared by 4 bases and J by 6 bases, with 11 bases of the junction left unmatched. CDR3 sequence: CASSARLAGGRADTQYF. The CDR3 nucleotides are TGCGCCAGCAGCGCAAGACTAGCGGGGGGACGGGCGGATACGCAGTATTTT.

The chain uses TRBV25-1 and TRBJ1-1, with TRBD1 matching 7 bases. The CDR3 contains 13 residues. Germline trimming cut 1 base from V and 7 bases from J; bases unmatched to any gene: 3. Germline-derived CDR1 and CDR2 are MGHDK and SYGVNS. The CDR3 region has the DNA TGTGCCAGCAGTGAATCTGGGGACAGTGAAGCTTTCTTT. Protein product: CASSESGDSEAFF.

V is TRBV5-4 and J is TRBJ1-1, with a tentative D call TRBD1 (5 bases). CDR1 SGHNT and CDR2 YYREEE come from the germline V gene (reference sequence). The CDR3 spans 13 residues. Trimming cost V 1 base and J 10 bases, with 14 bases left between them. The chain's CDR3 is CASSLMTIGGAFF. CDR3 nucleotides: TGTGCCAGCAGCTTGATGACCATCGGGGGAGCTTTCTTT. Combining the CDR3 with reference TRBV5-4 and TRBJ1-1 gives the whole variable domain ETGVTQSPTHLIKTRGQQVTLRCSSQSGHNTVSWYQQALGQGPQFIFQYYREEENGRGNFPPRFSGLQFPNYSSELNVNALELDDSALYLCASSLMTIGGAFFGQGTRLTVV.

The rearrangement uses TRBV7-2 and TRBJ1-2; 7 nucleotides align to TRBD1. The trim removed 5 bases at V and 4 bases at J, leaving 13 bases unmatched. Germline V gene data show CDR1 as SGHTA and CDR2 as FQGNSA. The CDR3 has 16 residues. CDR3 loop: CASSATTGALLYGYTF. In DNA, the CDR3 is TGTGCCAGCAGCGCTACCACAGGGGCGCTCCTCTATGGCTACACCTTC. The whole variable domain, remainder taken from reference TRBV7-2 and TRBJ1-2, is GAGVSQSPSNKVTEKGKDVELRCDPISGHTALYWYRQSLGQGLEFLIYFQGNSAPDKSGLPSDRFSAERTGGSVSTLTIQRTQQEDSAVYLCASSATTGALLYGYTFGSGTRLTVV.